A single sample is the source of the 19 T cell receptor beta chains below, sequenced in a study of immune heterogeneity within non-small cell lung tumors. It was with 32 V and 13 J primers that multiplex PCR amplified TCR beta CDR3. A single record per CDR3 protein comes from TCRdb applying MiXCR to the multiplex PCR reads. This sample has some 11,000 distinct CDR3 sequences, with nearly 30% found just once. Bulk tumor genomic DNA served as template, at 550 to 600 ng per sample. Surgeons took several biopsies per primary tumor, spaced far apart, during surgery. The study cohort was described as untreated, and its members had newly diagnosed non-small cell lung cancer. They went on to have curative surgery. Sequenced sample: lung tumor tissue. The source is a woman in her fifties or sixties with non-small cell lung cancer.

In its sample, this clonotype was seen once. The chain couples TRBV19 to TRBJ2-5; 8 bases map to TRBD1. V lost 4 bases and J lost 5; bases outside the gene matches: 6. The germline V gene encodes CDR1 LNHDA and CDR2 SQIVND (reference sequence). The CDR3 totals 14 residues. Written as DNA, the CDR3 is TGTGCCAGTAGTACAGGGGGCAATCGGGAGACCCAGTACTTC. This encodes CASSTGGNRETQYF.

By sample share, this clonotype is medium-sized. V is TRBV20-1 and J is TRBJ2-7; D perhaps matches TRBD2 (5 bases). Germline V lookup: CDR1 DFQATT, CDR2 SNEGSKA (reference sequence). The CDR3 spans 13 residues. The ends were cut back, 3 bases at V and 0 bases at J, with 9 bases in the middle. In nucleotides, the CDR3 is TGCAGTGCTAGCGGGGAGAGCTCCTACGAGCAGTACTTC. This gives the protein CSASGESSYEQYF.

In this sample, this clonotype turned up many times. The chain links TRBV7-9 to TRBJ2-3; D is unresolved. Trimming shortened V by 1 base and J by 4 bases, and 6 bases separated the two germline ends. CDR1 SEHNR and CDR2 FQNEAQ come from the germline V gene (reference sequence). The CDR3 contains 13 residues. The CDR3 coding sequence is TGTGCCAGCAGCTTAGTCCGCCCAGATACGCAGTATTTT. Its translation: CASSLVRPDTQYF.

This clonotype was seen only a few times. The chain links TRBV6-2 or TRBV6-3 to TRBJ2-7; 7 bases agree with TRBD1. The junction had 4 bases not matched to a gene; V was cut back by 2 bases and J by 0 bases. Germline V gene data show CDR1 as MNHEY and CDR2 as SVGEGT. The CDR3 runs 15 residues. The CDR3 DNA reads TGTGCCAGCAGTTACCACCGGGACAGCTCCTACGAGCAGTACTTC. Protein sequence: CASSYHRDSSYEQYF.

This clonotype is medium-sized. The V and J genes are TRBV12-5 and TRBJ1-6; D is undetermined. V shed 5 bases and J shed 1 base, with 15 bases lying between them. The CDR3 has 17 residues. Germline V gene sequence: CDR1 LGHNT, CDR2 FRNRAP. The CDR3 DNA is TGTGCTAGTGGTCTCCGGGCTTCGCGGTCCTATAATTCACCCCTCCACTTT. Amino acids: CASGLRASRSYNSPLHF.

On this clonotype: It may be a read error: a sequence one base away is much more abundant. Since the CDR3 does not end with the conserved phenylalanine or tryptophan, this likely comes from a read error. The chain employs TRBV18 and TRBJ1-1; D remains unclear. CDR1 KGHSH and CDR2 LQKENI come from the germline V gene. The CDR3 consists of 12 residues. Trimming stripped 4 bases from V and 3 bases from J, with 6 bases between. DNA of the CDR3: TGTGCCAGCTCACAAAGGGACACTGAAGCTTTCTCT. Translated, it gives CASSQRDTEAFS.

The chain recombines TRBV20-1 with TRBJ1-1; D remains unclear. Germline V gives CDR1 DFQATT, CDR2 SNEGSKA (reference sequence). Trimming took 6 bases from V and 3 from J, leaving 8 bases between them. The CDR3 loop spans 11 amino acids. The CDR3 here is CSAGLYTEAFF. The CDR3 DNA sequence: TGCAGTGCCGGACTTTACACTGAAGCTTTCTTT.

Relative to its sample, this clonotype is medium-sized (0.01 to 0.1%). This rearrangement joins TRBV5-1 to TRBJ2-7; 7 positions match TRBD2. The CDR3 is made up of 14 amino acids. V lost 3 bases to trimming and J lost 2 bases; unmatched junction nucleotides: 5. Germline assignment: CDR1 SGHRS and CDR2 YFSETQ. The CDR3 here is CASSSTGTTYEQYF. DNA for the CDR3: TGCGCCAGCAGCTCGACCGGGACTACCTACGAGCAGTACTTC.

This clonotype appeared a few times. The chain combines TRBV30 with TRBJ2-2; 7 nucleotides line up with TRBD2. The CDR3 length is 14 residues. In germline, CDR1 is GTSNPN, CDR2 SVGIG (reference sequence). V dropped 7 bases and J dropped 0; count of bases not matched to a gene: 5. The CDR3 spells CAYQRDANTGELFF. As DNA, the CDR3 is TGTGCCTATCAGCGGGACGCGAACACCGGGGAGCTGTTTTTT.

Worth noting for this clonotype: A much larger clone differs from this one at a single base, so this may be a read error. V is TRBV12-3 or TRBV12-4 and J is TRBJ2-7; unclear D gene. Trimming pared 1 base from V and 8 bases from J, leaving 12 bases between. The CDR3 totals 13 residues. The CDR3 here is CASSLVGPGQQYF. Written as DNA, the CDR3 is TGTGCCAGCAGTTTAGTAGGGCCTGGCCAGCAGTACTTC.

This clonotype appeared many times. The chain links TRBV6-1 to TRBJ2-7; 10 nucleotides align to TRBD1. CDR3 length: 16 amino acids. The germline V gene encodes CDR1 MNHNS and CDR2 SASEGT. J was trimmed by 6 bases and V by 10 bases; bases with no gene match: 18. The CDR3 region is CATPPGTGDVRREQYF. Written as DNA, the CDR3 is TGTGCCACCCCCCCCGGGACAGGGGATGTGAGACGCGAGCAGTACTTC.

This clonotype has at least ten counts. The rearrangement joins TRBV2 to TRBJ1-5; D unresolved. The length of the CDR3 is 14 residues. The V end was cut by 3 bases, the J end by 6 bases, with 12 bases between. Looked up from germline, CDR1 is SNHLY and CDR2 is FYNNEI. The CDR3 region has the DNA TGTGCCAGCAGTGAGTCTAGAGTAAGTCAGCCCCAGCATTTT. Its protein product is CASSESRVSQPQHF.

Concerning this clonotype: A single base separates this from a much larger clone, so it may be a read error. CDR3 nucleotides: TGTGCCAGCAGCGCAGGAGGGGACGGCTCCTACGACCAGTACTTC. This encodes CASSAGGDGSYDQYF. This chain joins TRBV9 and TRBJ2-7; D might be TRBD2 (6 bases). In germline, CDR1 is SGDLS, CDR2 YYNGEE. The CDR3 length is 15 residues.

As for this clonotype: One base away lies a much larger clone, so this may be a sequencing read error. The rearrangement links TRBV6-9 to TRBJ1-2, with 11 positions matching TRBD1. The V gene end was trimmed by 3 bases and the J gene end by 9 bases; junction bases not matched to a gene: 15. The CDR3 runs 17 residues. Germline assignment: CDR1 MNHGY and CDR2 SVAAGI. CDR3 in amino acids: CASSYIWTGGSQYRYTF. CDR3 DNA: TGTGCCAGCAGTTACATTTGGACAGGGGGCTCCCAATATCGCTACACCTTC.

By share, this clonotype ranks as medium-sized. This chain uses TRBV28 with TRBJ1-5; unclear D gene. V lost 5 bases and J 0 bases, leaving 11 bases between the germline ends. Germline V gene sequence: CDR1 MDHEN, CDR2 SYDVKM. The CDR3 consists of 15 residues. As DNA, the CDR3 is TGTGCCAGCAGTATCGGACGGCCTAGCAATCAGCCCCAGCATTTT. It yields the protein CASSIGRPSNQPQHF.

The chain carries TRBV19 and TRBJ2-2; D perhaps matches TRBD1 (5 bases). V lost 5 bases to trimming and J lost 3 bases, with 7 bases between them. Germline CDR1 and CDR2: LNHDA and SQIVND (reference sequence). The CDR3 runs to 13 residues. The CDR3 sequence: CASSPRDTGELFF. For the CDR3, the DNA is TGTGCCAGTAGTCCCAGGGACACCGGGGAGCTGTTTTTT.

The table lists this clonotype with many counts. V and J are TRBV6-2 or TRBV6-3 and TRBJ1-4, with 10 bases identical to TRBD1. With V trimmed by 6 bases and J by 8 bases, 9 bases remained unmatched. Germline V gene sequence: CDR1 MNHEY, CDR2 SVGEGT. The CDR3 is 15 residues long. The CDR3 region is CASSRGTGVREKLFF. As DNA, the CDR3 is TGTGCCAGCAGCCGCGGGACAGGGGTTCGAGAAAAACTGTTTTTT.

This chain joins TRBV10-3 and TRBJ1-3, with D perhaps TRBD1 (5 bases). Germline CDR1 reads ENHRY; CDR2 reads SYGVKD. V lost 7 bases and J lost 0, with 19 bases in between. The CDR3 consists of 17 residues. The CDR3 loop reads CAITRSTRDFSGNTIYF. The CDR3 nucleotides are TGTGCCATCACCCGGTCCACCAGGGACTTCTCTGGAAACACCATATATTTT.

The chain employs TRBV27 and TRBJ2-1; the match to TRBD2 covers 7 bases. The junction had 11 bases not matched to a gene; V was cut back by 0 bases and J by 12 bases. CDR1 is MNHEY and CDR2 is SMNVEV in the germline V gene (reference sequence). CDR3 size: 15 residues. CDR3 DNA: TGTGCCAGCAGTTTATCAAGGGGAGGGCTCAGTGGGCAGTTCTTC. Translation: CASSLSRGGLSGQFF.